Presented here are 10 T cell receptor beta chains from one specimen sequenced in a study of blood T cell repertoires in COVID-19. Method: immunoSEQ multiplex PCR; TCRdb's copy keeps in-frame clones and lacks some. Of around 620,000 clones listed, about nine tenths are singletons. Sequencing used peripheral blood. The receptors stem from a woman between 18 and 30 years old with acute or convalescent COVID-19.

The chain links TRBV27 to TRBJ1-2, with D uncertain. Germline values: CDR1 MNHEY, CDR2 SMNVEV (reference sequence). The CDR3 covers 11 residues. With 6 bases removed from V and 5 bases from J, the gap between germline ends came to 7 bases. For the CDR3, the DNA is TGTGCCAGCAGCGACTATTATGGCTACACCTTC. It codes for CASSDYYGYTF.

This chain uses TRBV19 with TRBJ1-4; TRBD1 aligns across 9 bases. The CDR3 is made up of 16 amino acids. Germline lookup yields CDR1 LNHDA and CDR2 SQIVND (reference sequence). With 3 bases clipped from V and 0 bases from J, the junction kept 2 bases outside the gene matches. Here the CDR3 reads CASSMDRGTTNEKLFF. CDR3 DNA: TGTGCCAGTAGTATGGACAGGGGTACAACTAATGAAAAACTGTTTTTT. The full variable domain, rest sourced from reference TRBV19 and TRBJ1-4, is DGGITQSPKYLFRKEGQNVTLSCEQNLNHDAMYWYRQDPGQGLRLIYYSQIVNDFQKGDIAEGYSVSREKKESFPLTVTSAQKNPTAFYLCASSMDRGTTNEKLFFGSGTQLSVL.

This clone was seen just once. V and J are TRBV5-1 and TRBJ2-7; 7 bases match TRBD2. V shed 2 bases and J 4 bases; nucleotides not matched to a gene: 9. This CDR3 is built from 15 residues. Germline V gene lookup returns CDR1 SGHRS and CDR2 YFSETQ. CDR3 loop: CASSLGERGRYEQYF. CDR3 bases: TGCGCCAGCAGCTTAGGGGAGCGGGGCCGTTACGAGCAGTACTTC.

The chain recombines TRBV7-3 with TRBJ2-2; D is undetermined. The germline gives CDR1 SGHTA, CDR2 FQGTGA. CDR3 size: 11 residues. The V and J ends lost 6 bases and 7 bases respectively, with 6 bases between them. The CDR3 region is CASRADGELFF. As DNA, the CDR3 is TGTGCCAGCAGGGCGGACGGGGAGCTGTTTTTT.

V gene TRBV7-3 combines with J gene TRBJ2-2; perhaps TRBD2 as D (5 bases). CDR1 and CDR2 (germline): SGHTA, FQGTGA. This CDR3 comprises 14 residues. The germline V and J ends were trimmed by 4 bases and 7 bases, with 13 bases remaining between them. The chain's CDR3 is CASSSNGGGGELFF. CDR3 DNA sequence: TGTGCCAGCAGCTCCAACGGAGGTGGCGGGGAGCTGTTTTTT.

The chain employs TRBV6-1 and TRBJ2-5; TRBD1 matches at 9 bases. This CDR3 is built from 15 residues. Germline V gives CDR1 MNHNS, CDR2 SASEGT. V was pared by 1 base and J by 5 bases, with 5 bases of the junction left unmatched. The chain's CDR3 is CASSEGGTGYETQYF. In DNA form, the CDR3 reads TGTGCCAGCAGTGAAGGCGGGACAGGGTACGAGACCCAGTACTTC.

CDR3 sequence reads: CASSLVALRAGAKKTEAFF. The CDR3 region has the DNA TGTGCCAGCAGCTTAGTCGCCTTGAGGGCAGGGGCTAAGAAAACTGAAGCTTTCTTT. The gene calls are TRBV7-9 and TRBJ1-1, with D possibly being TRBD1 (6 bases). Per germline, CDR1 SEHNR and CDR2 FQNEAQ (reference sequence). V was trimmed by 1 base and J by 5 bases, leaving 26 bases between them. This CDR3 has 19 residues.

This chain links TRBV12-5 with TRBJ1-1, with a possible D match to TRBD1 (5 bases). The ends were cut back, 0 bases at V and 0 bases at J, with 32 bases in the middle. Germline V gene lookup returns CDR1 LGHNT and CDR2 FRNRAP. This CDR3 spans 23 amino acids. CDR3: CASGLVLPRLGTGTRPVNTEAFF. CDR3 sequence (DNA): TGTGCTAGTGGTTTGGTACTTCCTCGTCTCGGGACTGGCACACGCCCCGTGAACACTGAAGCTTTCTTT.

This rearrangement joins TRBV18 to TRBJ1-2, with 7 bases identical to TRBD1. CDR1 is KGHSH, CDR2 LQKENI, per germline. V dropped 6 bases and J dropped 5; count of bases not matched to a gene: 15. There are 16 residues in the CDR3. The CDR3 nucleotides are TGTGCCAGCTCCCCCGAGACAGGGAAACGAAAGTATGGCTACACCTTC. Translated, it gives CASSPETGKRKYGYTF.

This clone has only one observation. V and J are TRBV6-2 or TRBV6-3 and TRBJ2-3; no definite D call. Deletions cut 6 bases from V and 1 base from J, with 14 bases between. The V gene's germline CDR1 is MNHEY and CDR2 SVGEGT. The CDR3 is 15 residues long. In nucleotides, the CDR3 is TGTGCCAGCAGCCTGTCCGCTCGGGGCACAGATACGCAGTATTTT. Protein: CASSLSARGTDTQYF.